This is a list of T cell receptor beta chains from one sample in a study of cytomegalovirus exposure and HLA in healthy donors. The table came from immunoSEQ multiplex PCR; TCRdb's copy has only in-frame clones and leaves some out. The sample carries 150,000 to 180,000 clones, around 83% recorded once. Sequenced material: PBMCs. The source is a woman in her late teens or twenties in good health and CMV-seronegative. CDR3s include the opening cysteine and the closing phenylalanine or tryptophan. Fields, in order: V gene, D gene, J gene, clone size, CDR3 protein, CDR3 DNA. D genes are given only for firm matches. Size is stated for part of the rows, as once, few or many counts, or as a class when the clone is expanded.

TRBV5-1	TRBD2	TRBJ2-2	.	CASSLYSGRDTGELFF	TGCGCCAGCAGCTTGTATAGCGGGAGAGACACCGGGGAGCTGTTTTTT
TRBV5-6	TRBD1	TRBJ2-7	.	CASRQLDREHEQYF	TGTGCCAGCAGACAACTCGACAGGGAACACGAGCAGTACTTC
TRBV6-5	TRBD1	TRBJ2-7	.	CASSYFGAPQGDEQYF	TGTGCCAGCAGTTACTTCGGGGCCCCTCAGGGGGACGAGCAGTACTTC
TRBV29-1	.	TRBJ1-4	.	CSVGTGTYGKLFF	TGCAGCGTAGGCACCGGGACATACGGAAAACTGTTTTTT
TRBV4-2	TRBD1	TRBJ2-7	.	CASSQERTGGYEQYF	TGTGCCAGCAGCCAAGAGAGGACAGGGGGGTACGAGCAGTACTTC
TRBV30	.	TRBJ1-1	.	CAWSQAGLLHEAFF	TGTGCCTGGAGTCAGGCGGGCCTGCTCCATGAAGCTTTCTTT
TRBV28	TRBD1	TRBJ2-5	.	CASSFDYSGTGGDWETQYF	TGTGCCAGCAGCTTCGATTACTCCGGGACAGGGGGAGATTGGGAGACCCAGTACTTC
TRBV9	.	TRBJ2-1	.	CASSVGQGNYNEQFF	TGTGCCAGCAGCGTGGGGCAGGGTAACTACAATGAGCAGTTCTTC
TRBV28	TRBD2	TRBJ2-5	.	CASPPSGGAMNQETQYF	TGTGCCAGCCCACCTAGCGGGGGGGCTATGAACCAAGAGACCCAGTACTTC
TRBV28	.	TRBJ1-2	once	CASSLMGAGYGYTF	TGTGCCAGCAGTTTGATGGGCGCGGGCTATGGCTACACCTTC
TRBV2	TRBD2	TRBJ2-2	.	CASLPTGGVDTGELFF	TGTGCCAGCCTCCCTACGGGGGGGGTTGACACCGGGGAGCTGTTTTTT
TRBV5-1	.	TRBJ2-1	.	CASSSPGSSYNEQFF	TGCGCCAGCAGCTCCCCCGGGAGCTCCTACAATGAGCAGTTCTTC
TRBV28	TRBD1	TRBJ1-5	.	CASSPTDRGSYAQHF	TGTGCCAGCAGCCCAACGGACAGGGGGTCCTATGCCCAGCATTTT
TRBV7-2	TRBD1	TRBJ1-2	.	CASSPGQGTRLYYGYTF	TGTGCCAGCAGCCCAGGACAGGGGACCCGTCTTTACTATGGCTACACCTTC
TRBV30	.	TRBJ2-1	.	CAWSGGSYNEQFF	TGTGCCTGGAGTGGAGGGAGCTACAATGAGCAGTTCTTC
TRBV11-2	.	TRBJ2-7	.	CASSLDSAELYHYEQYF	TGTGCCAGCAGCTTAGATTCTGCGGAGCTCTATCACTACGAGCAGTACTTC
TRBV9	.	TRBJ2-1	once	CASSTRAESSYNEQFF	TGTGCCAGCAGCACTCGAGCGGAGAGCTCCTACAATGAGCAGTTCTTC
TRBV28	TRBD1	TRBJ2-3	.	CASSPRDRGNTDTQYF	TGTGCCAGCAGTCCAAGGGACAGGGGGAACACAGATACGCAGTATTTT
TRBV10-3	TRBD1	TRBJ1-2	.	CAISATTGAGLHGYTF	TGTGCCATCAGTGCAACGACAGGGGCCGGGCTACATGGCTACACCTTC
TRBV5-1	TRBD2	TRBJ2-1	.	CASSLATSGDLYNEQFF	TGCGCCAGCAGCTTGGCTACTAGCGGGGACCTTTACAATGAGCAGTTCTTC
TRBV9	TRBD1	TRBJ2-2	.	CASGQVVAGELFF	TGTGCCAGCGGACAGGTAGTGGCCGGGGAGCTGTTTTTT
TRBV7-9	.	TRBJ1-2	.	CASSSLGGAISYGYTF	TGTGCCAGCAGCTCCCTTGGGGGCGCGATCTCCTATGGCTACACCTTC
TRBV7-9	TRBD1	TRBJ1-3	.	CSSSFPIPPGGSGNTIYF	TGTTCCAGCAGCTTCCCCATCCCCCCAGGGGGGTCTGGAAACACCATATATTTT
TRBV28	.	TRBJ2-1	.	CASSRYYGDSYNEQFF	TGTGCCAGCAGTCGGTACTACGGTGACTCCTACAATGAGCAGTTCTTC
TRBV19	.	TRBJ2-3	.	CASNQRLITDTQYF	TGTGCCAGTAACCAGCGGCTGATCACAGATACGCAGTATTTT
TRBV5-1	.	TRBJ1-5	once	CASSLAGQGSNQPQHF	TGCGCCAGCAGCTTGGCAGGGCAGGGAAGCAATCAGCCCCAGCATTTT
TRBV18	.	TRBJ2-5	few	CASSPLSGYQETQYF	TGTGCCAGCTCGCCCCTTAGCGGCTACCAAGAGACCCAGTACTTC
TRBV18	.	TRBJ2-3	.	CASSPPLRGSTDTQYF	TGTGCCAGCTCACCCCCATTAAGGGGCAGCACAGATACGCAGTATTTT
TRBV6-5	.	TRBJ2-1	.	CASSYSLGESDNEQFF	TGTGCCAGCAGTTACTCTCTTGGAGAATCGGACAATGAGCAGTTCTTC
TRBV19	TRBD2	TRBJ2-7	.	CASGAGGRYEQYF	TGTGCCAGTGGAGCGGGAGGGCGCTACGAGCAGTACTTC
TRBV11-2	.	TRBJ1-6	few	CASSRGTAISYNSPLHF	TGTGCCAGCAGCCGCGGGACGGCAATCTCCTATAATTCACCCCTCCACTTT
TRBV10-2	.	TRBJ2-1	few	CASSDRRLNNEQFF	TGCGCCAGCAGCGACAGAAGACTGAACAATGAGCAGTTCTTC
TRBV6-5	TRBD1	TRBJ2-5	.	CASSYRGTGGRETQYF	TGTGCCAGCAGTTACCGAGGGACAGGGGGTCGAGAGACCCAGTACTTC
TRBV6-6	TRBD2	TRBJ2-1	.	CASRRGLDNEQFF	TGTGCCAGCAGACGGGGACTAGATAATGAGCAGTTCTTC
TRBV4-1	TRBD2	TRBJ2-1	.	CASSRTSGSSYNEQFF	TGCGCCAGCAGCCGGACTAGCGGGAGCTCCTACAATGAGCAGTTCTTC
TRBV5-4	TRBD1	TRBJ1-2	.	CASSFGTGGNYGYTF	TGTGCCAGCAGCTTCGGGACAGGGGGAAACTATGGCTACACCTTC
TRBV5-6	.	TRBJ2-7	.	CASSRDGTTYEQYF	TGTGCCAGCAGTAGGGACGGGACAACCTACGAGCAGTACTTC
TRBV6-1	.	TRBJ2-5	.	CASAGTSLQETQYF	TGTGCCAGCGCCGGAACTAGTTTACAAGAGACCCAGTACTTC
TRBV19	.	TRBJ2-2	.	CASYSPNAGELFF	TGTGCCAGTTATAGCCCTAACGCCGGGGAGCTGTTTTTT
TRBV5-6	.	TRBJ1-6	.	CASSSQGQFLALHF	TGTGCCAGCAGCTCCCAAGGACAGTTTTTAGCCCTCCACTTT
TRBV21-1	.	TRBJ1-2	.	CASSKKQGAGGYTF	TGTGCCAGCAGCAAAAAACAGGGGGCGGGTGGCTACACCTTC
TRBV7-2	TRBD2	TRBJ2-7	.	CASSLRAGGYEQYF	TGTGCCAGCAGCTTACGAGCGGGAGGTTACGAGCAGTACTTC
TRBV5-1	TRBD1	TRBJ1-2	.	CASSSAVQGVYGYTF	TGCGCCAGCAGCTCCGCGGTACAGGGGGTATATGGCTACACCTTC
TRBV15	.	TRBJ2-7	once	CATSRGQAGIHEQYF	TGTGCCACCAGCAGAGGACAGGCGGGCATCCACGAGCAGTACTTC
TRBV4-3	TRBD2	TRBJ2-7	.	CASSRGTSGYEQYF	TGCGCCAGCAGTCGCGGGACTAGCGGCTACGAGCAGTACTTC
TRBV6-5	TRBD1	TRBJ1-2	.	CASRDRQGDTYGYTF	TGTGCCAGCAGGGATAGACAGGGTGATACCTATGGCTACACCTTC
TRBV29-1	TRBD1	TRBJ2-3	.	CSVLRDRATDTQYF	TGCAGCGTTCTAAGGGACAGGGCAACAGATACGCAGTATTTT
TRBV27	TRBD1	TRBJ1-2	.	CASSLQGDYGYTF	TGTGCCAGCAGCTTACAGGGGGACTATGGCTACACCTTC